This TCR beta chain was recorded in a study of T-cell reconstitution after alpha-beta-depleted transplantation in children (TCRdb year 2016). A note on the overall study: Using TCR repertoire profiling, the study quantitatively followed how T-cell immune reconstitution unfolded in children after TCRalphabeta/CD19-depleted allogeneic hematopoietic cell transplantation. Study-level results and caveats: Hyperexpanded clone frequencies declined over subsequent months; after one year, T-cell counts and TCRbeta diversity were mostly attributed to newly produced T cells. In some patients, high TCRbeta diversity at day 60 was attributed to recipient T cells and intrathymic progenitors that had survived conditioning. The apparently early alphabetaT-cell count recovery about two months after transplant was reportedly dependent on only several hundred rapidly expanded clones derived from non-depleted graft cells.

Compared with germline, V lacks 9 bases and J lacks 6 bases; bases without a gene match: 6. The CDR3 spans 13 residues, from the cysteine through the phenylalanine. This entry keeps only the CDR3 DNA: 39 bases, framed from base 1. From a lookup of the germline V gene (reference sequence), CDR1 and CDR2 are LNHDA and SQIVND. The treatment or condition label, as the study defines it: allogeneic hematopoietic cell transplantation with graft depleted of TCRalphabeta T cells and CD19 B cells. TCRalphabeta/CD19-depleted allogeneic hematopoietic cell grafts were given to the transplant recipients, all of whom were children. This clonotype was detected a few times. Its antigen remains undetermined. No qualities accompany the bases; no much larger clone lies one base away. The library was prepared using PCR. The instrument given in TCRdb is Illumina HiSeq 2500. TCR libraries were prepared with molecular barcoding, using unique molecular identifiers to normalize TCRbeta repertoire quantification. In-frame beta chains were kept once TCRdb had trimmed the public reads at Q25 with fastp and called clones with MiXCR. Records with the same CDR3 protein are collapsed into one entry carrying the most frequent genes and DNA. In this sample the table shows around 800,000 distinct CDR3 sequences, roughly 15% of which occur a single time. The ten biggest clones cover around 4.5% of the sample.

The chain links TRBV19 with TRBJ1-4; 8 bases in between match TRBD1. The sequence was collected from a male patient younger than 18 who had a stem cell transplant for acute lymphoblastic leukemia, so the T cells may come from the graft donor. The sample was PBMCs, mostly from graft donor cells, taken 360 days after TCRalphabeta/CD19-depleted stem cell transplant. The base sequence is TGTGCCAGCCGGGACAGGATCGATGAAAAACTGTTTTTT. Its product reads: CASRDRIDEKLFF.